Listed below are T cell receptor beta chains from one sample, sequenced in a study of blood T cell repertoires in COVID-19. The method was immunoSEQ multiplex PCR; TCRdb's version includes in-frame clones alone and lacks a portion of them. In the table there are around 430,000 clones, around 88% of which are singletons. The sequencing sample was made of peripheral blood. The receptors stem from a woman in her forties or fifties with COVID-19, enrolled during active disease. Both conserved end residues are part of each CDR3. Each record gives: J gene, clone size, D gene, V gene, CDR3 DNA, CDR3 protein. D genes are given only for firm matches. Expanded clones are given a class, and other clones once, few, many or no size at all.

j_gene: TRBJ2-7
abundance: NA
d_gene: NA
v_gene: TRBV5-6
CDR3nt: TGTGCCAGCAGCTTGTACAGGGTCGGGGCCTACGAGCAGTACTTC
CDR3aa: CASSLYRVGAYEQYF

j_gene: TRBJ1-5
abundance: NA
d_gene: NA
v_gene: TRBV2
CDR3nt: TGTGCCAGCAGTGAAGCGGGGGGGGGCTTCGGACAGCCCCAGCATTTT
CDR3aa: CASSEAGGGFGQPQHF

j_gene: TRBJ2-5
abundance: NA
d_gene: TRBD1
v_gene: TRBV28
CDR3nt: TGTGCCAGCAGTGTTTGGGGGACAGGGTCCGCAGAGACCCAGTACTTC
CDR3aa: CASSVWGTGSAETQYF

j_gene: TRBJ2-7
abundance: NA
d_gene: TRBD1
v_gene: TRBV4-1
CDR3nt: TGCGCCAGCAGCCCAGCGGACAGGCCCTACGAGCAGTACTTC
CDR3aa: CASSPADRPYEQYF

j_gene: TRBJ2-7
abundance: NA
d_gene: NA
v_gene: TRBV3-1/TRBV3-2
CDR3nt: TGTGCCAGCAGCCAACTTTACGAGCAGTACTTC
CDR3aa: CASSQLYEQYF

j_gene: TRBJ2-7
abundance: NA
d_gene: NA
v_gene: TRBV11-2
CDR3nt: TGTGCCAGCAGCTTAGTAGAGCGACACGAGCAGTACTTC
CDR3aa: CASSLVERHEQYF

j_gene: TRBJ1-1
abundance: NA
d_gene: TRBD1
v_gene: TRBV5-1
CDR3nt: TGCGCCAGCACTTTTACGGGACAGGGGGAAGCTTTCTTT
CDR3aa: CASTFTGQGEAFF

j_gene: TRBJ1-5
abundance: few
d_gene: NA
v_gene: TRBV13
CDR3nt: TGTGCCAGCAGCTTAGGGGGCGGGGAGCCCCAGCATTTT
CDR3aa: CASSLGGGEPQHF

j_gene: TRBJ1-2
abundance: NA
d_gene: TRBD1
v_gene: TRBV30
CDR3nt: TGTGCCTGGAGTGCTTTTAGGGGGCGGGATGGCTACACCTTC
CDR3aa: CAWSAFRGRDGYTF

j_gene: TRBJ2-7
abundance: NA
d_gene: NA
v_gene: TRBV29-1
CDR3nt: TGCAGCGCCGGGGGCCAGGGGGCCTACGAGCAGTACTTC
CDR3aa: CSAGGQGAYEQYF

j_gene: TRBJ1-1
abundance: NA
d_gene: NA
v_gene: TRBV19
CDR3nt: TGTGCCAGTAGTATAGTATATAGGGGTAGAAAAACTGAAGCTTTCTTT
CDR3aa: CASSIVYRGRKTEAFF

j_gene: TRBJ1-2
abundance: NA
d_gene: NA
v_gene: TRBV3-1/TRBV3-2
CDR3nt: TGTGCCAGCAGCCCCGGGGAGCAGTCTAACTATGGCTACACCTTC
CDR3aa: CASSPGEQSNYGYTF

j_gene: TRBJ2-7
abundance: few
d_gene: TRBD1
v_gene: TRBV5-1
CDR3nt: TGCGCCAGCAGCTCGGGACAGGGAATCGGCGAGCAGTACTTC
CDR3aa: CASSSGQGIGEQYF

j_gene: TRBJ1-1
abundance: NA
d_gene: NA
v_gene: TRBV5-1
CDR3nt: TGCGCCAGCAGCTTGTGGGGCGGGGCTGAAGCTTTCTTT
CDR3aa: CASSLWGGAEAFF

j_gene: TRBJ2-7
abundance: NA
d_gene: NA
v_gene: TRBV6-5
CDR3nt: TGTGCCAGCAGGAATCTAGTTGGGGAGGAGCAGTACTTC
CDR3aa: CASRNLVGEEQYF

j_gene: TRBJ2-4
abundance: NA
d_gene: NA
v_gene: TRBV12-1
CDR3nt: TGTGCCAGCAGCTCCGGGAGTACGGACAGGAGATCCCCAGCCAAAAACATTCAGTACTTC
CDR3aa: CASSSGSTDRRSPAKNIQYF

j_gene: TRBJ1-1
abundance: few
d_gene: NA
v_gene: TRBV10-1
CDR3nt: TGCGCCAGCAGTGGAGGACAGCTCACGAACACTGAAGCTTTCTTT
CDR3aa: CASSGGQLTNTEAFF